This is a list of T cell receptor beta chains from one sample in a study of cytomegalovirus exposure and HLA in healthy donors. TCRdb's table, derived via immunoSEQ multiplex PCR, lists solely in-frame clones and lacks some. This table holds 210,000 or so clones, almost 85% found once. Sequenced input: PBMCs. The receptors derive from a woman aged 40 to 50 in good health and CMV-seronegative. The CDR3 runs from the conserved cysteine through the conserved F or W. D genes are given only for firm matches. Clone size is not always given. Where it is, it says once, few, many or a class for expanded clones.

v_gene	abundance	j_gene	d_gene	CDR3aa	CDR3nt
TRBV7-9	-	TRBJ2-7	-	CSSSFNIEEQYF	TGTTCCAGCAGCTTTAACATCGAAGAGCAGTACTTC
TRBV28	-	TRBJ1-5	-	CASSFVDSNQPQHF	TGTGCCAGCAGTTTTGTAGATAGCAATCAGCCCCAGCATTTT
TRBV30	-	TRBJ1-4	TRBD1	CAWSVRGQRRGHNEKLFF	TGTGCCTGGAGTGTAAGGGGACAGAGGAGGGGACATAATGAAAAACTGTTTTTT
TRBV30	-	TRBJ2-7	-	CAWSSGMTEVYEQYF	TGTGCCTGGAGTTCCGGGATGACCGAGGTCTACGAGCAGTACTTC
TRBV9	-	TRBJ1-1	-	CASSVGGSGSMNTEAFF	TGTGCCAGCAGCGTAGGAGGGTCAGGATCTATGAACACTGAAGCTTTCTTT
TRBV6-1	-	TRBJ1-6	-	CASIKNSAQDSPLHF	TGTGCCAGCATAAAAAACTCTGCACAGGATTCACCCCTCCACTTT
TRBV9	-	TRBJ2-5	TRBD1	CASSLGQDQETQYF	TGTGCCAGCAGCCTGGGACAGGACCAAGAGACCCAGTACTTC
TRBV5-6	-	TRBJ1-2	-	CASSLPGQGGSYGYTF	TGTGCCAGCAGCTTGCCTGGCCAGGGAGGAAGCTATGGCTACACCTTC
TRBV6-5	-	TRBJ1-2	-	CASRAQGNYGYTF	TGTGCCAGCAGAGCGCAGGGAAACTATGGCTACACCTTC
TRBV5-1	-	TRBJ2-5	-	CASSLLQAWETQYF	TGCGCCAGCAGCTTATTACAGGCCTGGGAGACCCAGTACTTC
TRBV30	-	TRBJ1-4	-	CAWSVQGHEKLFF	TGTGCCTGGAGTGTACAGGGCCATGAAAAACTGTTTTTT
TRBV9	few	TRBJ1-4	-	CASSVDDGGNEKLFF	TGTGCCAGCAGCGTAGACGATGGGGGCAATGAAAAACTGTTTTTT
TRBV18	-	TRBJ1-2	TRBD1	CASSPWKRQGLENYGYTF	TGTGCCAGCTCACCTTGGAAAAGACAGGGTTTAGAGAACTATGGCTACACCTTC
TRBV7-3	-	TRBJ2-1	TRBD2	CASSVSGGNNNEQFF	TGTGCCAGCAGCGTTAGCGGGGGGAATAACAATGAGCAGTTCTTC
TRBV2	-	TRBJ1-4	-	CASSRQARRFEKLFF	TGTGCCAGCAGTAGACAGGCGAGGAGATTTGAAAAACTGTTTTTT
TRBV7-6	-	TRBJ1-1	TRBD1	CASSRTGAEAFF	TGTGCCAGCAGCCGCACAGGGGCTGAAGCTTTCTTT
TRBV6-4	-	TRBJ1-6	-	CASSDSGRGHSPLHF	TGTGCCAGCAGTGACTCAGGCAGGGGTCATTCACCCCTCCACTTT
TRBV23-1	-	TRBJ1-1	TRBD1	CASGHRGYF	TGCGCCAGCGGACACAGGGGTTACTTT
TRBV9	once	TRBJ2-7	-	CASEAGVYEQYF	TGTGCCAGCGAGGCAGGGGTCTACGAGCAGTACTTC
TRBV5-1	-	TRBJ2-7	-	CASSLDYSYEQYF	TGCGCCAGCAGCTTGGACTACTCCTACGAGCAGTACTTC
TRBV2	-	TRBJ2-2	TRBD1	CASRGDRNTGELFF	TGTGCCAGCAGAGGGGACAGGAACACCGGGGAGCTGTTTTTT
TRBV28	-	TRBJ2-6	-	CASSWRQYSGANVLTF	TGTGCCAGCAGTTGGAGACAGTACTCTGGGGCCAACGTCCTGACTTTC
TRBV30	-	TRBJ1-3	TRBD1	CAWKPPTGGNGNTIYF	TGTGCCTGGAAGCCCCCTACAGGGGGCAACGGAAACACCATATATTTT
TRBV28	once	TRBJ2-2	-	CASRLAQTATGELFF	TGTGCCAGCAGATTAGCGCAAACAGCCACCGGGGAGCTGTTTTTT
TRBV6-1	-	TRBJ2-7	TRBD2	CASSGPTTSGALTYEQYF	TGTGCCAGCAGTGGACCCACGACTAGCGGGGCCCTAACCTACGAGCAGTACTTC
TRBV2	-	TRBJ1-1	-	CASSEGVGSTEAFF	TGTGCCAGCAGTGAAGGGGTAGGGAGCACTGAAGCTTTCTTT
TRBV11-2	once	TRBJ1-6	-	CASSPRDNLNSPLHF	TGTGCCAGCAGCCCCCGGGACAATCTGAATTCACCCCTCCACTTT
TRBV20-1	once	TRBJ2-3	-	CSAYTDTQYF	TGCAGTGCTTACACAGATACGCAGTATTTT
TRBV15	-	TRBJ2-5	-	CATSRNRGAQETQYF	TGTGCCACCAGCAGAAACCGGGGGGCCCAAGAGACCCAGTACTTC
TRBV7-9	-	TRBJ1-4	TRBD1	CASSLASGRGHEKLFF	TGTGCCAGCAGCTTAGCTTCGGGTAGGGGGCATGAAAAACTGTTTTTT
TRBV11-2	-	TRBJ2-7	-	CASSLGLTYEQYF	TGTGCCAGCAGCTTAGGTCTAACCTACGAGCAGTACTTC
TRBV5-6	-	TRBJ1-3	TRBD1	CASSLVDRDAGNTIYF	TGTGCCAGCAGCTTGGTCGACAGGGATGCGGGAAACACCATATATTTT
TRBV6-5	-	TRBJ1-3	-	CASRQGASGNTIYF	TGTGCCAGCAGACAAGGGGCTAGTGGAAACACCATATATTTT
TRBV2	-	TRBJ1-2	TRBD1	CASSERQWGQGYGYTF	TGTGCCAGCAGTGAAAGGCAGTGGGGACAGGGATATGGCTACACCTTC
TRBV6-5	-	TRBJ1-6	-	CASSYQRFISPLHF	TGTGCCAGCAGTTACCAACGGTTCATTTCACCCCTCCACTTT
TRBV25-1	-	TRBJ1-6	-	CASGIGRFNSPLHF	TGTGCCAGCGGTATAGGCAGGTTTAATTCACCCCTCCACTTT
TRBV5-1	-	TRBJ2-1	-	CASSLTPRYNEQFF	TGCGCCAGCAGCTTGACTCCTCGATACAATGAGCAGTTCTTC
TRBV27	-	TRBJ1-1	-	CASSFRSPNTEAFF	TGTGCCAGCAGTTTTCGGTCACCGAACACTGAAGCTTTCTTT
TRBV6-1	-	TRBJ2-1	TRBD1	CASRRQGAYEQFF	TGTGCCAGCAGGAGACAGGGGGCCTATGAGCAGTTCTTC
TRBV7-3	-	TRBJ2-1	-	CASSLTEAEQFF	TGTGCCAGCAGCCTGACGGAGGCCGAGCAGTTCTTC
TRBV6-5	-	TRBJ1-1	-	CASSPLDSEAFF	TGTGCCAGCAGTCCATTGGACTCTGAAGCTTTCTTT
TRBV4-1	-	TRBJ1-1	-	CASSQGQGMDQTEAFF	TGCGCCAGCAGCCAAGGACAAGGAATGGATCAGACTGAAGCTTTCTTT
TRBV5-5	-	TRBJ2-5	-	CASSRQGRETQYF	TGTGCCAGCAGCCGTCAGGGGCGGGAGACCCAGTACTTC
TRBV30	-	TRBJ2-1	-	CAWSVGTGYEQFF	TGTGCCTGGAGTGTAGGAACGGGTTATGAGCAGTTCTTC
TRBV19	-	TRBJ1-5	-	CASSEGGLGNQPQHF	TGTGCCAGTAGTGAAGGAGGGCTCGGAAATCAGCCCCAGCATTTT
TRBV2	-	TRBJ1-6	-	CASSVGGGNSPLHF	TGTGCCAGCAGTGTCGGTGGGGGGAATTCACCCCTCCACTTT
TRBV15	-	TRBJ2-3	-	CATSRWGLADTQYF	TGTGCCACCAGCAGGTGGGGGCTCGCAGATACGCAGTATTTT
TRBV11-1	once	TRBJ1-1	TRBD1	CASRPRQGNTEAFF	TGTGCCAGCAGACCCCGACAGGGGAACACTGAAGCTTTCTTT
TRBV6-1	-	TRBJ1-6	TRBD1	CASSERQGGSPLHF	TGTGCCAGCAGTGAACGACAGGGCGGTTCACCCCTCCACTTT
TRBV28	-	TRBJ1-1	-	CASKLPTTEAFF	TGTGCCAGCAAACTACCGACCACTGAAGCTTTCTTT
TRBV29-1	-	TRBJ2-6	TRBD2	CSFELSGRGRPGANVLTF	TGCAGCTTCGAACTGTCGGGGAGGGGTAGACCTGGGGCCAACGTCCTGACTTTC
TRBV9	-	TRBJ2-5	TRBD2	CASSVSGLDETQYF	TGTGCCAGCAGCGTGTCGGGACTAGACGAGACCCAGTACTTC
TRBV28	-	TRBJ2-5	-	CASSLGGLQETQYF	TGTGCCAGCAGTTTGGGCGGACTCCAAGAGACCCAGTACTTC
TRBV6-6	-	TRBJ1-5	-	CATDTGNSNQPQHF	TGTGCCACCGATACAGGGAATAGCAATCAGCCCCAGCATTTT